A single sample gave rise to the 5 T cell receptor beta chains below, sequenced in a study of type 1 and type 2 diabetes patients listed by TCRdb under 2016. These reads were obtained on an Illumina MiSeq. Genomic DNA from sorted T cell subsets was used as template for TCRbeta CDR3 amplification. The TCRbeta CDR3 region was amplified by multiplex PCR using 30 forward and 13 reverse primers. TCRdb redid the processing of the public reads, applying fastp at Q25 and MiXCR, and retained in-frame beta chains. For every CDR3 protein sequence, its rows merge into one entry that carries the most common genes and DNA. This sample has fewer than 300,000 distinct CDR3 sequences in its table, and around 47% of those were observed once. The top ten clones comprise approximately 13% of the sample. The sample comprised peripheral blood mononuclear cells (PBMCs). The source is a man younger than 35 with type 2 diabetes.

As to this clonotype: A read error may produce the germline difference seen at one junction end. This rearrangement joins TRBV12-5 to TRBJ2-6, with 7 bases that match TRBD1. The J call may not be correct, given that the DNA end is closer to TRBJ2-7. CDR1 and CDR2 from the germline V gene are LGHNT and FRNRAP. This CDR3 is built from 14 residues. CDR3 amino acids: CASSQFRQGSGQYF. In DNA, the CDR3 is TGCGCCAGCAGCCAATTCCGACAGGGCAGCGGGCAGTACTTC.

This clonotype was counted only a few times. The rearrangement uses TRBV19 and TRBJ1-1, with 7 positions matching TRBD1. The germline gives CDR1 LNHDA, CDR2 SQIVND (reference sequence). The J segment lost 4 bases and the V segment lost 5 bases, leaving 4 bases of the junction unmatched. The length of the CDR3 is 13 residues. CDR3 loop: CASSGAGGTEAFF. The CDR3 bases are TGTGCCAGTAGTGGGGCAGGGGGCACTGAAGCTTTCTTT.

The chain links TRBV2 to TRBJ2-1; 15 positions agree with TRBD2. Trimming took 10 bases from V and 6 from J; bases not matched to a gene: 4. There are 14 residues in the CDR3. In germline, CDR1 is SNHLY, CDR2 FYNNEI. The CDR3 sequence is CATRGLAGGNEQFF. The DNA of the CDR3 is TGTGCCACCCGGGGACTAGCGGGAGGCAATGAGCAGTTCTTC. The complete variable domain, with remaining parts taken from reference TRBV2 and TRBJ2-1, reads EPEVTQTPSHQVTQMGQEVILRCVPISNHLYFYWYRQILGQKVEFLVSFYNNEISEKSEIFDDQFSVERPDGSNFTLKIRSTKLEDSAMYFCATRGLAGGNEQFFGPGTRLTVL.

The V gene is TRBV6-6, the J gene TRBJ1-6; weak D call: TRBD1 (6 bases). Trimming took off 7 bases at V and 10 bases at J, with 26 bases between the two ends. The germline gives CDR1 MNHNY, CDR2 SVGAGI (reference sequence). CDR3 length: 17 amino acids. The CDR3 DNA is TGTGCCAGCATCCCCGGTAGGGACGGGGACACTTACTCACCCCTCCACTTT. Residues: CASIPGRDGDTYSPLHF.

The chain recombines TRBV12-3 or TRBV12-4 with TRBJ2-7; D is undetermined. The tail of the sequence fits TRBJ2-5 better, so the J call may be wrong. This CDR3 is 12 amino acids long. The chain's CDR3 is CASRMDGETQYF. The DNA of the CDR3 is TGTGCCAGCAGGATGGACGGAGAGACCCAGTACTTC.